This TCR beta chain was captured by sequencing in a study of early stage breast cancer tumors. Profiling relied on immunoSEQ multiplex PCR, and the TCRdb table lists in-frame clones only, not all of them. The sample yields about 31,000 clones, around 67% seen once. The sample holds one count of this clone. The antigen remains unidentified. Broader study findings: Compared with adjacent normal breast tissue, tumors showed around 2.7-fold greater T cell density and higher clonality.

The source of this sequence is a person aged 25 to 39 with breast cancer. Specimen: breast tumor tissue.

CDR3 coding DNA: TGTGCCAGCAGCTTAGGCCTGATGAACACTGAAGCTTTCTTT. It is translated as CASSLGLMNTEAFF. The V call is TRBV11-2, the J call TRBJ1-1; no firm D call. With 1 base removed from V and 0 bases from J, the gap between germline ends came to 6 bases. Germline assignment: CDR1 SGHAT and CDR2 FQNNGV. The CDR3 is made up of 14 amino acids.